The source of this T cell receptor beta chain is a study of control samples from healthy donors and cancer patients. The germline V gene has CDR1 GTSNPN and CDR2 SVGIG (reference sequence). The CDR3 covers 16 residues. The V end was cut by 0 bases, the J end by 6 bases, with 15 bases between. The protocol was immunoSEQ multiplex PCR, while the TCRdb copy is restricted to in-frame clones and leaves out a portion. This table has approximately 140,000 clones, roughly 90% appearing once. The chain combines TRBV30 with TRBJ1-6; no reliable D call. Sample: blood. The receptor comes from a man aged 30 to 45 in good health. The CDR3: CAWSVLIGMVNSPLHF. DNA for the CDR3: TGTGCCTGGAGTGTACTGATCGGAATGGTTAATTCACCCCTCCACTTT.